These 5 T cell receptor beta chains were sequenced from one sample in a study of blood T cell repertoires in COVID-19. Sequencing was performed with immunoSEQ multiplex PCR; in TCRdb, only in-frame clones are kept and a portion is missing. The table shows about 40,000 clones, with 75% to 90% occurring only once. Sequenced material: peripheral blood. These receptors originate from a human donor in a cohort sampled during active COVID-19.

CDR3 region: CASSQDLQGAYGYTF. DNA of the CDR3: TGCGCCAGCAGCCAAGATTTACAGGGGGCCTATGGCTACACCTTC. The rearrangement uses TRBV4-1 and TRBJ1-2, with TRBD1 matching 9 bases. The ends lost 0 bases at V and 4 bases at J; junction bases unmatched: 3. CDR1 and CDR2 from the germline V gene are MGHRA and YSYEKL. The CDR3 has 15 amino acids.

Comments on this clone: The same CDR3 can be traced to other DNA sequences in this sample. V usage is TRBV11-2 and J usage is TRBJ2-7; 8 nucleotides line up with TRBD2. Losses at the gene ends were 5 bases for V and 7 bases for J; bases not matched to a gene: 19. The CDR3 loop spans 17 amino acids. CDR1 is SGHAT and CDR2 is FQNNGV in the germline V gene. The CDR3 sequence: CASSRSRGGLGAREQYF. CDR3 in DNA: TGTGCCAGCAGCCGTTCACGGGGGGGTCTCGGGGCTAGGGAGCAGTACTTC. The complete variable domain, with remaining parts taken from reference TRBV11-2 and TRBJ2-7, reads EAGVAQSPRYKIIEKRQSVAFWCNPISGHATLYWYQQILGQGPKLLIQFQNNGVVDDSQLPKDRFSAERLKGVDSTLKIQPAKLEDSAVYLCASSRSRGGLGAREQYFGPGTRLTVT.

The chain uses TRBV4-1 and TRBJ1-5; D is possibly TRBD1 (5 bases). Germline V gene data show CDR1 as MGHRA and CDR2 as YSYEKL. Trimming took 0 bases from V and 4 from J, leaving 10 bases between them. The CDR3 has 15 residues. CDR3 amino acids: CASSQDGALNQPQHF. In DNA, the CDR3 is TGCGCCAGCAGCCAAGATGGGGCACTTAATCAGCCCCAGCATTTT.

The chain links TRBV5-1 to TRBJ1-6, with D perhaps matching TRBD1 (5 bases). Per the germline V gene, CDR1 is SGHRS and CDR2 is YFSETQ. The CDR3 covers 13 residues. Trimming removed 4 bases at V and 8 bases at J, with 10 bases between. The CDR3 reads CASSPGGDSPLHF. The CDR3 DNA reads as TGCGCCAGCAGCCCCGGAGGGGATTCACCCCTCCACTTT.

The V call is TRBV6-5, the J call TRBJ1-2; 8 bases agree with TRBD1. J lost 7 bases, V lost 7 bases, and 8 bases had no gene match. The CDR3 covers 13 residues. Germline V gene lookup returns CDR1 MNHEY and CDR2 SVGAGI. The CDR3 loop is CASTQGQGGGYTF. In DNA, the CDR3 is TGTGCCAGCACCCAAGGACAGGGAGGTGGCTACACCTTC.